What follows is one T cell receptor (beta chain) and its context. Generated by immunoSEQ multiplex PCR, the TCRdb table keeps only in-frame clones and is missing some. The profile shows under 300,000 clones, 65% to 90% of them singletons. The sample originates from a study of blood T cell repertoires in COVID-19. Study at large: PBMCs, B-cell-depleted T cells, or T cells were the source of the cDNA or gDNA that made up the material.

This CDR3 is built from 14 residues. The V end lost 3 bases, the J end lost 3 bases, and 13 bases lay between the germline ends. Germline V gene lookup returns CDR1 SGHRS and CDR2 YFSETQ. Clinical history reported by participants formed the basis on which cohorts were assigned. The recovered donors of Cohort 3 showed two negative PCRs, clearance, or symptom resolution. The source material was PBMCs or T cells enriched from blood (not recorded which). The source is a man younger than 30 who had recovered from COVID-19. The chain has TRBV5-1 and TRBJ2-7; a possible D gene is TRBD2 (6 bases). This chain's CDR3 is CASSSTGGNYEQYF. The DNA of the CDR3 is TGCGCCAGCAGCTCGACTGGAGGGAACTACGAGCAGTACTTC.